This passage covers 24 T cell receptor beta chains from one sample sequenced in a study of blood T cell repertoires in COVID-19. Some clones are missing from TCRdb's copy, which holds only in-frame ones; the method was immunoSEQ multiplex PCR. The sample yields 350,000 to 450,000 clones, 85% seen once. The sequencing input was peripheral blood. These receptors originate from a woman between 18 and 30 years old with acute or convalescent COVID-19.

The chain uses TRBV9 and TRBJ2-2, with TRBD1 matching 9 bases. Germline values: CDR1 SGDLS, CDR2 YYNGEE. The length of the CDR3 is 17 residues. After removal of 4 bases from V and 2 bases from J, the junction contained 9 bases not matched to a gene. As DNA, the CDR3 is TGTGCCAGCAGCTTACACAGGGGGCCCCATAACACCGGGGAGCTGTTTTTT. Translation: CASSLHRGPHNTGELFF. The full variable domain, its missing parts supplied by reference TRBV9 and TRBJ2-2, is DSGVTQTPKHLITATGQRVTLRCSPRSGDLSVYWYQQSLDQGLQFLIQYYNGEERAKGNILERFSAQQFPDLHSELNLSSLELGDSALYFCASSLHRGPHNTGELFFGEGSRLTVL.

The chain recombines TRBV24-1 with TRBJ1-2; D is unclear. Trimming took off 3 bases at V and 0 bases at J, with 4 bases between the two ends. Germline assignment: CDR1 KGHDR and CDR2 SFDVKD. The CDR3 contains 13 residues. DNA of the CDR3: TGTGCCACCAGTGATCACACTAACTATGGCTACACCTTC. Its protein is CATSDHTNYGYTF.

The gene calls are TRBV28 and TRBJ2-5, with unresolved D. The V gene lost 1 base and the J gene lost 14 bases, with 11 bases spanning the gap. CDR1 and CDR2 (germline): MDHEN, SYDVKM. The CDR3 is made up of 11 amino acids. The CDR3 DNA reads as TGTGCCAGCAGTTTATCCGGTGAAGTCTACTTC. Protein sequence: CASSLSGEVYF.

The chain couples TRBV27 to TRBJ1-1, with D maybe TRBD1 (6 bases). CDR1 and CDR2 (germline): MNHEY, SMNVEV (reference sequence). Trimming left V 6 bases short and J 0 bases short, with 14 bases between. The CDR3 spans 15 residues. CDR3 in amino acids: CASRTRTDLNTEAFF. In DNA, the CDR3 is TGTGCCAGCAGGACAAGGACAGACCTGAACACTGAAGCTTTCTTT.

This clone has just a few counts. The J gene is TRBJ1-2, the V gene TRBV2; D gene uncertain. Germline V lookup: CDR1 SNHLY, CDR2 FYNNEI. The V gene lost 6 bases and the J gene lost 4 bases, with 18 bases spanning the gap. The CDR3 is 15 amino acids. In nucleotides, the CDR3 is TGTGCCAGCAGAAAGGCGGGCCCAATGGGCTATGGCTACACCTTC. Its protein is CASRKAGPMGYGYTF.

The chain links TRBV5-6 to TRBJ2-1; the D gene is possibly TRBD1 (5 bases). This CDR3 spans 15 amino acids. V was cut by 0 bases and J by 6 bases, with 13 bases left in between. In germline, CDR1 is SGHDT, CDR2 YYEEEE. CDR3 DNA sequence: TGTGCCAGCAGCTTGGGGGGCGCGGTAGTCAATGAGCAGTTCTTC. Its protein product is CASSLGGAVVNEQFF.

This chain links TRBV9 with TRBJ2-1; 11 nucleotides match TRBD2. Germline V gene lookup returns CDR1 SGDLS and CDR2 YYNGEE. The CDR3 has 17 residues. The V and J ends lost 4 bases and 7 bases, in that order; junction bases with no gene match: 13. The CDR3 spells CASSTPLSGGAENEQFF. In nucleotides, the CDR3 is TGTGCCAGCAGCACCCCACTTAGCGGGGGGGCCGAGAATGAGCAGTTCTTC. Full variable domain (missing parts from reference TRBV9 and TRBJ2-1): DSGVTQTPKHLITATGQRVTLRCSPRSGDLSVYWYQQSLDQGLQFLIQYYNGEERAKGNILERFSAQQFPDLHSELNLSSLELGDSALYFCASSTPLSGGAENEQFFGPGTRLTVL.

V is TRBV5-1 and J is TRBJ2-5; D may be TRBD2 (6 bases). The CDR3 is made up of 13 amino acids. From germline, CDR1 is SGHRS and CDR2 YFSETQ. Trimming took off 4 bases at V and 2 bases at J, with 9 bases between the two ends. The CDR3 loop reads CASSVEGQETQYF. In DNA, the CDR3 is TGCGCCAGCAGCGTGGAGGGGCAAGAGACCCAGTACTTC.

The chain carries TRBV7-2 and TRBJ2-3; 9 positions match TRBD2. This CDR3 contains 16 residues. Germline assignment: CDR1 SGHTA and CDR2 FQGNSA. V shed 3 bases and J 4 bases; nucleotides not matched to a gene: 8. CDR3 DNA: TGTGCCAGCAGCTTTCCCCGCGGGAGGGGAGCAGATACGCAGTATTTT. It encodes CASSFPRGRGADTQYF.

The chain employs TRBV5-8 and TRBJ1-3; 10 bases align to TRBD1. The V gene's germline CDR1 is SGHTS and CDR2 YDEGEE. J was trimmed by 1 base and V by 3 bases; bases with no gene match: 1. There are 15 residues in the CDR3. This CDR3 is CASSWGQGSGNTIYF. Written as DNA, the CDR3 is TGTGCCAGCAGCTGGGGACAGGGGTCTGGAAACACCATATATTTT.

This clone came up once. The rearrangement links TRBV23-1 to TRBJ2-7, with D tentatively TRBD1 (5 bases). TRBV23-1 falls under the ORF class, with uncertain function. The CDR3 sequence is 22 residues long. The V end lost 1 base, the J end lost 0 bases, and 31 bases lay between the germline ends. The CDR3 reads CASSQFAPKDTGIQPYSYEQYF. The CDR3 DNA follows: TGCGCCAGCAGTCAATTCGCCCCTAAGGACACTGGAATTCAACCCTACTCCTACGAGCAGTACTTC.

This clone has a single count. This chain connects TRBV9 to TRBJ2-3; D gene ambiguous. The length of the CDR3 is 14 residues. Germline loops: CDR1 SGDLS, CDR2 YYNGEE. V was trimmed by 2 bases and J by 6 bases, leaving 13 bases between them. In DNA, the CDR3 is TGTGCCAGCAGCGTGACGGCGGCAATGGATACGCAGTATTTT. It is translated as CASSVTAAMDTQYF. Together with reference TRBV9 and TRBJ2-3, the CDR3 gives the full variable domain: DSGVTQTPKHLITATGQRVTLRCSPRSGDLSVYWYQQSLDQGLQFLIQYYNGEERAKGNILERFSAQQFPDLHSELNLSSLELGDSALYFCASSVTAAMDTQYFGPGTRLTVL.

V is TRBV10-3 and J is TRBJ1-1, with 8 bases lining up with TRBD1. There are 14 residues in the CDR3. Trimming cost V 7 bases and J 6 bases; bases outside gene matches: 10. Per the germline V gene, CDR1 is ENHRY and CDR2 is SYGVKD. CDR3 sequence reads: CAITAGQESSEAFF. As DNA, the CDR3 is TGTGCCATCACCGCGGGACAGGAATCGTCTGAAGCTTTCTTT.

V and J are TRBV27 and TRBJ1-5; 12 bases are a match to TRBD1. The V segment lost 6 bases and the J segment 6 bases; nucleotides outside the gene matches: 6. Germline V CDR1 and CDR2: MNHEY, SMNVEV (reference sequence). The CDR3 sequence is 15 residues long. The CDR3 sequence: CASRPGQGAVQPQHF. CDR3 DNA: TGTGCCAGCAGACCGGGACAGGGGGCCGTTCAGCCCCAGCATTTT.

The chain has TRBV5-1 and TRBJ2-1; D gene uncertain. The germline V and J ends were trimmed by 1 base and 9 bases, with 5 bases remaining between them. The germline V gene has CDR1 SGHRS and CDR2 YFSETQ. There are 11 residues in the CDR3. This CDR3 reads CASSLISEQFF. The CDR3 DNA reads as TGCGCCAGCAGCTTGATCTCTGAGCAGTTCTTC.

This clone was counted at least ten times. In nucleotides, the CDR3 is TGTGCCAGCAGCCAAGTCCAGGAATACTATGGCTACACCTTC. Translated: CASSQVQEYYGYTF. The rearrangement joins TRBV4-2 to TRBJ1-2; D gene unclear. The CDR3 is 14 amino acids. Germline loops: CDR1 LGHNA, CDR2 YNFKEQ. With 1 base removed from V and 3 bases from J, the gap between germline ends came to 9 bases.

This clone was found a few times. The chain links TRBV10-1 to TRBJ1-3; D call uncertain. CDR3 size: 16 residues. The germline V gene encodes CDR1 WNHNN and CDR2 SYGVQD (reference sequence). Trimming removed 3 bases from V and 1 base from J, with 13 bases in between. Here the CDR3 reads CASSDYSRTSGNTIYF. CDR3 in DNA: TGCGCCAGCAGTGATTACAGCCGGACTTCTGGAAACACCATATATTTT.

J is TRBJ1-1 and V is TRBV20-1; D is ambiguous. The V gene lost 3 bases and the J gene lost 3 bases, with 5 bases spanning the gap. The CDR3 covers 11 residues. Germline lookup yields CDR1 DFQATT and CDR2 SNEGSKA (reference sequence). This chain's CDR3 is CSARSDTEAFF. The CDR3 nucleotides read TGCAGTGCTAGGTCGGACACTGAAGCTTTCTTT.

This clone was observed many times. This sample also contains other DNA sequences that code for the same CDR3. The genes are TRBV7-2 and TRBJ1-5; 8 bases agree with TRBD1. The ends lost 4 bases at V and 0 bases at J; junction bases unmatched: 5. CDR3 length equals 16 residues. CDR1 and CDR2 from the germline V gene are SGHTA and FQGNSA. This CDR3 is CASSSRQGSSNQPQHF. In DNA form, the CDR3 reads TGTGCCAGCAGCTCCCGACAGGGGAGTAGCAATCAGCCCCAGCATTTT.

This chain uses TRBV5-1 with TRBJ1-6; 7 bases line up with TRBD1. V shed 1 base and J 6 bases; nucleotides not matched to a gene: 7. CDR3 length: 16 amino acids. Per germline, CDR1 SGHRS and CDR2 YFSETQ. This chain's CDR3 is CASSLTGDTSNSPLHF. CDR3 DNA: TGCGCCAGCAGCTTGACAGGGGATACGAGTAATTCACCCCTCCACTTT.

The V gene is TRBV19, the J gene TRBJ2-7, with D perhaps TRBD1 (8 bases). V lost 6 bases to trimming and J lost 13 bases, with 22 bases between them. There are 13 residues in the CDR3. From germline, CDR1 is LNHDA and CDR2 SQIVND (reference sequence). CDR3 DNA sequence: TGTGCCAGTAGCCAACAGGGGGGGGTGGCCCTCTACTTC. Translation gives CASSQQGGVALYF.

This clone was detected only once. The V call is TRBV11-2, the J call TRBJ2-2, with D uncertain. V lost 0 bases and J 7 bases, leaving 9 bases between the germline ends. Germline V gives CDR1 SGHAT, CDR2 FQNNGV. The CDR3 spans 14 residues. CDR3 nucleotide sequence: TGTGCCAGCAGCTTAGATCGCCTAAGCGGGGAGCTGTTTTTT. This sequence encodes CASSLDRLSGELFF.

This clone was counted once. This chain joins TRBV29-1 and TRBJ2-7; D remains unclear. CDR3 length: 12 residues. The germline gives CDR1 SQVTM, CDR2 ANQGSEA. Trimming took 4 bases from V and 3 from J, leaving 10 bases between them. The CDR3: CSVVVVNYEQYF. The CDR3 bases are TGCAGCGTTGTCGTCGTTAACTACGAGCAGTACTTC.

This clone was detected only once. This chain uses TRBV9 with TRBJ1-1; a possible D gene is TRBD1 (6 bases). The germline V gene has CDR1 SGDLS and CDR2 YYNGEE. The CDR3 consists of 14 residues. The V end lost 3 bases, the J end lost 3 bases, and 12 bases lay between the germline ends. In DNA form, the CDR3 reads TGTGCCAGCAGCGCCAGGAACAGGGACACTGAAGCTTTCTTT. Translated: CASSARNRDTEAFF.